The next 7 T cell receptor beta chains were all read from a single sample in a study of tumor-infiltrating lymphocytes in localized non-small cell lung cancer. Produced via immunoSEQ multiplex PCR; TCRdb's table is partial and in-frame only. The table has tens of thousands of clones, roughly 88% seen once. Sample: lung tumor tissue. These receptors originate from a human donor with non-small cell lung cancer.

This chain connects TRBV5-6 to TRBJ1-2; perhaps TRBD1 as D (5 bases). The CDR3 is 14 amino acids. Germline-derived CDR1 and CDR2 are SGHDT and YYEEEE. V shed 4 bases and J shed 4 bases, with 14 bases lying between them. Here the CDR3 reads CASSPGGVVYGYTF. The CDR3 DNA sequence: TGTGCCAGCAGCCCTGGGGGGGTTGTCTATGGCTACACCTTC. Looking up the rest from reference TRBV5-6 and TRBJ1-2 gives the full variable domain: DAGVTQSPTHLIKTRGQQVTLRCSPKSGHDTVSWYQQALGQGPQFIFQYYEEEERQRGNFPDRFSGHQFPNYSSELNVNALLLGDSALYLCASSPGGVVYGYTFGSGTRLTVV.

The chain uses TRBV9 and TRBJ1-2, with a tentative D call TRBD1 (6 bases). CDR1 is SGDLS, CDR2 YYNGEE, per germline. This CDR3 region has 15 residues. The V and J ends lost 0 bases and 4 bases respectively, with 13 bases between them. This CDR3 is CASSVAEGGPYGYTF. CDR3 bases: TGTGCCAGCAGCGTAGCGGAGGGGGGCCCCTATGGCTACACCTTC. Looking up the rest from reference TRBV9 and TRBJ1-2 gives the full variable domain: DSGVTQTPKHLITATGQRVTLRCSPRSGDLSVYWYQQSLDQGLQFLIQYYNGEERAKGNILERFSAQQFPDLHSELNLSSLELGDSALYFCASSVAEGGPYGYTFGSGTRLTVV.

The V and J genes are TRBV9 and TRBJ2-7; TRBD1 agrees at 12 bases. CDR3 length equals 15 residues. Trimming at V came to 4 bases and at J to 6 bases, leaving 8 bases not matched to a gene. Germline V gene sequence: CDR1 SGDLS, CDR2 YYNGEE. The CDR3 region has the DNA TGTGCCAGCAGCCCAACCGGGACAGGGGGCGCCGAGCAGTACTTC. Its translation is CASSPTGTGGAEQYF.

V is TRBV7-9 and J is TRBJ1-2, with 7 bases aligning to TRBD1. The germline V gene has CDR1 SEHNR and CDR2 FQNEAQ (reference sequence). The CDR3 totals 14 residues. J lost 4 bases, V lost 10 bases, and 12 bases had no gene match. The CDR3 spells CATDIQGRAYGYTF. The CDR3 bases are TGTGCCACCGACATACAGGGGAGGGCCTATGGCTACACCTTC. The full variable domain, rest sourced from reference TRBV7-9 and TRBJ1-2, is DTGVSQNPRHKITKRGQNVTFRCDPISEHNRLYWYRQTLGQGPEFLTYFQNEAQLEKSRLLSDRFSAERPKGSFSTLEIQRTEQGDSAMYLCATDIQGRAYGYTFGSGTRLTVV.

The chain combines TRBV6-5 with TRBJ2-3; possible D gene TRBD2, 6 bases. Trimming pared 4 bases from V and 0 bases from J, leaving 14 bases between. CDR1 and CDR2 from the germline V gene are MNHEY and SVGAGI. The CDR3 runs to 16 residues. CDR3: CASSFNGGMSTDTQYF. CDR3 in DNA: TGTGCCAGCAGTTTTAACGGGGGAATGAGCACAGATACGCAGTATTTT.

The chain is built from TRBV15 and TRBJ2-3, with TRBD2 as a possible D gene (6 bases). Germline V gives CDR1 LNHNV, CDR2 YYDKDF (reference sequence). Trimming stripped 2 bases from V and 0 bases from J, with 12 bases between. This CDR3 region has 16 residues. The CDR3 region is CATSRNLAGSTDTQYF. CDR3 nucleotides: TGTGCCACCAGCAGAAATCTGGCGGGGAGCACAGATACGCAGTATTTT.

The CDR3 region has the DNA TGTGCCAGCAGCCAACGGATGAACACTGAAGCTTTCTTT. Translating gives CASSQRMNTEAFF. The rearrangement joins TRBV2 to TRBJ1-1; D unclear. The ends were cut back, 6 bases at V and 0 bases at J, with 8 bases in the middle. Germline values: CDR1 SNHLY, CDR2 FYNNEI. This CDR3 spans 13 amino acids.